This T cell receptor beta chain was profiled in a study of shared clonotypes between healthy human individuals. Looking at the study overall: Each donor had three CD4 naive, three CD4 memory, two CD8 naive and one CD8 memory plate.

Naive CD8 populations comprised CD45RO-negative cells positively selected for CCR7, excluding terminally differentiated effector memory CD45RA+ cells. Broader study findings: Generation of non-shared clonotypes was less probable than generation of clonotypes shared by all four donors.

Concerning this clone: Its antigen remains unidentified.

Profiling relied on immunoSEQ multiplex PCR, and the TCRdb table lists in-frame clones only, not all of them. The repertoire consists of over 2 million clones, with 85% to 95% occurring once and the leading ten covering around 1.1%. The receptor's source is a man aged 18 to 29 in good health. The sequenced sample consisted of naive CD8+ T cells sorted from blood.

CDR3 in DNA: TGTGCCAGCAGCTTTCCGGCAGGGGGCAGTCGCCCTTATGAAGCTTTCTTT. Its protein product is CASSFPAGGSRPYEAFF. V and J are TRBV5-6 and TRBJ1-1, with 8 nucleotides matching TRBD1. V gave up 2 bases and J gave up 7 bases; unmatched junction bases: 16. Germline CDR1 and CDR2: SGHDT and YYEEEE. This CDR3 contains 17 residues.